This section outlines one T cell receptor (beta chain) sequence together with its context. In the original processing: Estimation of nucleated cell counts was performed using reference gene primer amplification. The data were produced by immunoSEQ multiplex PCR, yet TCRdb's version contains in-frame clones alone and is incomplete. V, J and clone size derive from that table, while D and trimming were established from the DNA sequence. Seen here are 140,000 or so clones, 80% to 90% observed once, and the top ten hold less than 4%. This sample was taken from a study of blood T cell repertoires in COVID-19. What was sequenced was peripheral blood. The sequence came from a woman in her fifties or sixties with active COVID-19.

CDR3 amino acids: CSVSQGYSNQPQHF. The CDR3 nucleotides are TGCAGCGTCTCACAGGGATATAGCAATCAGCCCCAGCATTTT. The V call is TRBV29-1, the J call TRBJ1-5, with TRBD1 as a possible D gene (6 bases). The germline V and J ends were trimmed by 6 bases and 0 bases, with 12 bases remaining between them. The CDR3 totals 14 residues. Germline loops: CDR1 SQVTM, CDR2 ANQGSEA. Full variable domain (missing parts from reference TRBV29-1 and TRBJ1-5): SAVISQKPSRDICQRGTSLTIQCQVDSQVTMMFWYRQQPGQSLTLIATANQGSEATYESGFVIDKFPISRPNLTFSTLTVSNMSPEDSSIYLCSVSQGYSNQPQHFGDGTRLSIL.